This T cell receptor beta chain was observed in a study of human T cells and chemical hapten exposure. TCRdb reprocessed the RACE reads with MiXCR, giving one entry per CDR3 protein. The sample yields approximately 34,000 distinct CDR3 sequences, around 6.5% seen once. Many counts were recorded for this clonotype. Time point meaning: patch test 1, 2 weeks after DPC sensitization. Treatment defined: therapeutic diphenylcyclopropenone sensitization with weekly scalp DPC. Unseparated into fractions, whole blood served as the source from which total RNA was extracted. This material consisted of whole blood, taken in connection with sensitization to the hapten diphenylcyclopropenone (DPC). This clonotype originated in a woman aged 25 to 39 with alopecia areata. Some clones in this sample may be carry-over from other donors' samples.

The CDR3 loop is CASSWGGHEQFF. CDR3 in DNA: TGCGCCAGCTCGTGGGGGGGGCATGAGCAGTTCTTC. The rearrangement links TRBV5-1 to TRBJ2-1; D might be TRBD2 (7 bases). CDR1 is SGHRS and CDR2 is YFSETQ in the germline V gene. The germline V and J ends were trimmed by 7 bases and 8 bases, with 13 bases remaining between them. This CDR3 has 12 amino acids.